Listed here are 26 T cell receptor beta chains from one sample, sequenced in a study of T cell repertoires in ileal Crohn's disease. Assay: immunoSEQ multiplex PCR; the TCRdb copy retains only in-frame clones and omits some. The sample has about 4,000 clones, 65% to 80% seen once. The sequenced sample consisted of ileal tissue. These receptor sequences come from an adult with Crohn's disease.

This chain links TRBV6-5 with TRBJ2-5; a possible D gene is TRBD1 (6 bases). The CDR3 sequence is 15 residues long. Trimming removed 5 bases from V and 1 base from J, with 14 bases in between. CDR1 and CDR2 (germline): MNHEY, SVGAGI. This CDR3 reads CASSPARGRQETQYF. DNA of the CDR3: TGTGCCAGCAGTCCAGCCAGGGGCCGCCAAGAGACCCAGTACTTC.

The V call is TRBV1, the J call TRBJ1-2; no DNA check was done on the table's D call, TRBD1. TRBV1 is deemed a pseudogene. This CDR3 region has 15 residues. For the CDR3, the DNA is TGCACCAGCAGCCAAGATCGGGACAGGGATTATGGCTACACCTTC. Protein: CTSSQDRDRDYGYTF.

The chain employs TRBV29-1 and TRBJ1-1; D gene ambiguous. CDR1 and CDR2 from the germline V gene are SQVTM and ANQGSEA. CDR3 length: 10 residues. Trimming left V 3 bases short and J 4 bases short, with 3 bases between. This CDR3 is CSVDVTEAFF. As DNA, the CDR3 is TGCAGCGTTGACGTCACTGAAGCTTTCTTT.

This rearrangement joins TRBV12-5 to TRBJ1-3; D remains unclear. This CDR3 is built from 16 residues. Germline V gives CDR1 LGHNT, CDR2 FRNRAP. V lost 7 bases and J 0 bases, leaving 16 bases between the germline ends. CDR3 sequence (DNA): TGTGCTAGTGCCCCGGTTTGGGCAGACTCTGGAAACACCATATATTTT. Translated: CASAPVWADSGNTIYF.

The CDR3 DNA follows: TGTGCCACCAGCAAACCGGGACAGGGTCTCTATGGCTACACCTTC. Translating gives CATSKPGQGLYGYTF. The chain combines TRBV15 with TRBJ1-2; 9 positions agree with TRBD1. The CDR3 covers 15 residues. Germline V CDR1 and CDR2: LNHNV, YYDKDF (reference sequence). V shed 4 bases and J 4 bases; nucleotides not matched to a gene: 7.

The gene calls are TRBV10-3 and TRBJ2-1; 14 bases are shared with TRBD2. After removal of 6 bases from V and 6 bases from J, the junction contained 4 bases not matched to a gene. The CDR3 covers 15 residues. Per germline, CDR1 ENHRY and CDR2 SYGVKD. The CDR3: CAISSGTSGSNEQFF. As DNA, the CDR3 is TGTGCCATCAGCTCCGGGACTAGCGGGAGCAATGAGCAGTTCTTC.

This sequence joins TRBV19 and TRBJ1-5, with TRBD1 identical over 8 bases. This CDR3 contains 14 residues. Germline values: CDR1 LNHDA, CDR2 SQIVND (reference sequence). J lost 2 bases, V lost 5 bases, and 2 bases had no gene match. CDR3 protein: CASSPGQGNQPQHF. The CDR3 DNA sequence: TGTGCCAGTAGTCCGGGACAGGGCAATCAGCCCCAGCATTTT.

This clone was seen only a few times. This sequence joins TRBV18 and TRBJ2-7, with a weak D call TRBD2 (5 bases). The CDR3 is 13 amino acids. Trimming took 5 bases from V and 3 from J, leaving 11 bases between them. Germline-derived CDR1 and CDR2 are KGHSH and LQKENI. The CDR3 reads CASSLSRGYEQYF. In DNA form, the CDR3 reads TGTGCCAGCTCATTATCTCGGGGCTACGAGCAGTACTTC. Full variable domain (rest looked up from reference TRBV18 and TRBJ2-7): NAGVMQNPRHLVRRRGQEARLRCSPMKGHSHVYWYRQLPEEGLKFMVYLQKENIIDESGMPKERFSAEFPKEGPSILRIQQVVRGDSAAYFCASSLSRGYEQYFGPGTRLTVT.

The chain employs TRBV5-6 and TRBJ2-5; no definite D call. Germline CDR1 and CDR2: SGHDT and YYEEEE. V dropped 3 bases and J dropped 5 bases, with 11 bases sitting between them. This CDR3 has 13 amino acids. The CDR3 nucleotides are TGTGCCAGCAGCTCTAGAACCCGGGAGACCCAGTACTTC. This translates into CASSSRTRETQYF.

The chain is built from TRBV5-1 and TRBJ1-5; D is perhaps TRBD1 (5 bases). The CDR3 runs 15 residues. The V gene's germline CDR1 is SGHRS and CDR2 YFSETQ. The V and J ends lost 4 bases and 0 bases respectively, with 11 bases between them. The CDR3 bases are TGCGCCAGCAGCAAAGACAGCCCTAGCAATCAGCCCCAGCATTTT. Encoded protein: CASSKDSPSNQPQHF.

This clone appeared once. The CDR3 DNA reads TGTGCCAGCAGCTTAGACGGTAATAGCGGAGATACGCAGTATTTT. Amino acids: CASSLDGNSGDTQYF. The genes are TRBV7-9 and TRBJ2-3; TRBD2 is a possible D gene (6 bases). This CDR3 is built from 15 residues. The germline V and J ends were trimmed by 1 base and 5 bases, with 13 bases remaining between them. Germline V gives CDR1 SEHNR, CDR2 FQNEAQ (reference sequence).

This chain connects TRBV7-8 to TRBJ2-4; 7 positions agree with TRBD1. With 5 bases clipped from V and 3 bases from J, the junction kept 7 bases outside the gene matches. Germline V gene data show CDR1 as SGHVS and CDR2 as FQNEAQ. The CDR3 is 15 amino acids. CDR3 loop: CASSERQGGKNIQYF. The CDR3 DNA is TGTGCCAGCAGCGAGAGACAGGGTGGCAAAAACATTCAGTACTTC.

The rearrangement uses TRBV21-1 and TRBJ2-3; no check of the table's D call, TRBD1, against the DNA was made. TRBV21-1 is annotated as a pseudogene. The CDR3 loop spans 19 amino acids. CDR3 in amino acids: CASTPNRGRGSRGPDTQYF. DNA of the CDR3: TGTGCCAGCACTCCTAACAGGGGGCGGGGGTCGCGGGGGCCAGATACGCAGTATTTT.

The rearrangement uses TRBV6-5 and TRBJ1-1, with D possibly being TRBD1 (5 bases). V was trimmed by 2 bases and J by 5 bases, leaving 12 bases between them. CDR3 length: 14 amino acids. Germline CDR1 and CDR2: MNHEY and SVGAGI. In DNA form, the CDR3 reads TGTGCCAGCAGTTACGCTTGGGGGGATACTGAAGCTTTCTTT. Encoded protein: CASSYAWGDTEAFF.

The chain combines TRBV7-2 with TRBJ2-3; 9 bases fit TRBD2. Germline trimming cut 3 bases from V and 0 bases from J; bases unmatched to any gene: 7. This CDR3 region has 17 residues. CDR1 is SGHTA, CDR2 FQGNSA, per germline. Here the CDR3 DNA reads TGTGCCAGCAGCTTCAGAGCGGGAGGCACTAGCACAGATACGCAGTATTTT. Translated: CASSFRAGGTSTDTQYF.

Here the CDR3 reads CASSLRDRREQYF. Here the CDR3 DNA reads TGTGCCAGCAGTCTCCGGGACAGGCGCGAGCAGTACTTC. The chain uses TRBV27 and TRBJ2-7; 8 bases align to TRBD1. Germline CDR1 reads MNHEY; CDR2 reads SMNVEV (reference sequence). The J segment lost 6 bases and the V segment lost 5 bases, leaving 6 bases of the junction unmatched. The CDR3 contains 13 residues.

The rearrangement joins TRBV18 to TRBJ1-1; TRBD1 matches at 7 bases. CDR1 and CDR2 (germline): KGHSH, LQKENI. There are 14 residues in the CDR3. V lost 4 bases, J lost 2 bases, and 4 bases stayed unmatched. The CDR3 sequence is CASSLQGTNTEAFF. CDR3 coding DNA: TGTGCCAGCTCACTACAGGGGACTAACACTGAAGCTTTCTTT.

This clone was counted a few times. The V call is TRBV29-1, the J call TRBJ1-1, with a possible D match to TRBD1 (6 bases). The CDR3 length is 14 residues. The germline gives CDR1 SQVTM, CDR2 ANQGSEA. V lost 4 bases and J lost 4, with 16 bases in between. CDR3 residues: CSVVPRGKGTEAFF. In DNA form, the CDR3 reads TGCAGCGTTGTGCCCAGGGGTAAGGGCACTGAAGCTTTCTTT.

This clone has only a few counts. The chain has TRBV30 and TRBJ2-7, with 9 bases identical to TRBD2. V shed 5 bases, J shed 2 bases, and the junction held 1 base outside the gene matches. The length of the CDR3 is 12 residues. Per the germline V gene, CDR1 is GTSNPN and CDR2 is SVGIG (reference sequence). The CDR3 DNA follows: TGTGCCTGGGCTAGCGGGGCCTACGAGCAGTACTTC. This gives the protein CAWASGAYEQYF.

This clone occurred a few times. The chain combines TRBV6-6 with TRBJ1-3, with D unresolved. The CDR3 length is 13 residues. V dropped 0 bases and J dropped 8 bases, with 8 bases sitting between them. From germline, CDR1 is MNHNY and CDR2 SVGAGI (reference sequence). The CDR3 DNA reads TGTGCCAGCAGTTACTCTCGGGGAGACACCATATATTTT. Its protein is CASSYSRGDTIYF.

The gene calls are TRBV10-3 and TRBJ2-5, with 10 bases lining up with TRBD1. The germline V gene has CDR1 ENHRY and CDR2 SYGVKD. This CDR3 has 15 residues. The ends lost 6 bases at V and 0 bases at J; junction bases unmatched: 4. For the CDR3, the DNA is TGTGCCATCAGGCCGGGACAGGGGTACCAAGAGACCCAGTACTTC. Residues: CAIRPGQGYQETQYF.

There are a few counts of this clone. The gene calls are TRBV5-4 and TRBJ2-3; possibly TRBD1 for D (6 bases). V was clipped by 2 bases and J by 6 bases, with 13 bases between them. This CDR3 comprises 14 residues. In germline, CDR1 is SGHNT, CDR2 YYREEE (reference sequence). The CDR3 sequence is CASSLQTGRDTQYF. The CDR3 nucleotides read TGTGCCAGCAGCTTACAGACAGGACGGGATACGCAGTATTTT.

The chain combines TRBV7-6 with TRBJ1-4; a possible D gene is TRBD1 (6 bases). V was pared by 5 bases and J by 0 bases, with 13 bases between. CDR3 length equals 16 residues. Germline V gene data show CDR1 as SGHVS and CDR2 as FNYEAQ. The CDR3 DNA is TGTGCCAGCAGCCTAGGACAGCTTGCAACTAATGAAAAACTGTTTTTT. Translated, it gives CASSLGQLATNEKLFF. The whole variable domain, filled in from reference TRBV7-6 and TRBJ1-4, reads GAGVSQSPRYKVTKRGQDVALRCDPISGHVSLYWYRQALGQGPEFLTYFNYEAQQDKSGLPNDRFSAERPEGSISTLTIQRTEQRDSAMYRCASSLGQLATNEKLFFGSGTQLSVL.

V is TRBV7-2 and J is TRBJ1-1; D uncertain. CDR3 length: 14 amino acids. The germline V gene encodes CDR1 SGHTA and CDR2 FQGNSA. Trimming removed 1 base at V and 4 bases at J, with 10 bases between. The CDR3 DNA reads TGTGCCAGCAGCTTAGGGGTCGGCGGCACTGAAGCTTTCTTT. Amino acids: CASSLGVGGTEAFF.

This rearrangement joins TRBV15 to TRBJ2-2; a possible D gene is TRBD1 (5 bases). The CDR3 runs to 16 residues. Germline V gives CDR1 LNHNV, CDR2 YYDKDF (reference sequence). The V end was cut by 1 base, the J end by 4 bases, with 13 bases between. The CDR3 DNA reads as TGTGCCACCAGCAGAGGGGAAGGGGTTGTCACCGGGGAGCTGTTTTTT. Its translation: CATSRGEGVVTGELFF.

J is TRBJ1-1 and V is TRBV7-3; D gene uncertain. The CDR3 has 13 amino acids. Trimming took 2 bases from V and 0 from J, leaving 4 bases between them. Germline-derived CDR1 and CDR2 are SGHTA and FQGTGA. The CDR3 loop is CASSLALNTEAFF. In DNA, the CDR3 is TGTGCCAGCAGCTTAGCGTTGAACACTGAAGCTTTCTTT.